The T cell receptor beta chain described here comes from a study of OX40 agonist ivuxolimab in advanced cancers. Concerning this clone: As yet, its antigen is unknown.

The CDR3 runs 13 residues. V trimming: 5 bases; J trimming: 2 bases; junction bases outside the gene matches: 3. CDR1 LNHDA and CDR2 SQIVND come from the germline V gene (reference sequence). Method: immunoSEQ multiplex PCR; TCRdb's copy keeps in-frame clones and lacks some. The sample comprises 65,000 to 80,000 clones, around nine tenths of which are singletons, and roughly 0.25% rests with the top ten. Points from the study as a whole: The specificity for antigen of the expanded peripheral T cells was not determined.

Cycle 7 day 1, cycle 4 day 1, and baseline were the timepoints at which blood was sampled. The sequence came from an adult with an advanced solid tumor such as melanoma, head and neck, liver or kidney cancer. This chain connects TRBV19 to TRBJ2-7, with 7 bases aligning to TRBD2. The starting material was CD4+ or CD8+ T cells sorted from blood, obtained in a trial of the OX40 agonist ivuxolimab. CDR3: CASSGEGTYEQYF. CDR3 coding DNA: TGTGCCAGTAGTGGGGAGGGGACCTACGAGCAGTACTTC. Filled out from reference TRBV19 and TRBJ2-7, the complete variable domain reads DGGITQSPKYLFRKEGQNVTLSCEQNLNHDAMYWYRQDPGQGLRLIYYSQIVNDFQKGDIAEGYSVSREKKESFPLTVTSAQKNPTAFYLCASSGEGTYEQYFGPGTRLTVT.